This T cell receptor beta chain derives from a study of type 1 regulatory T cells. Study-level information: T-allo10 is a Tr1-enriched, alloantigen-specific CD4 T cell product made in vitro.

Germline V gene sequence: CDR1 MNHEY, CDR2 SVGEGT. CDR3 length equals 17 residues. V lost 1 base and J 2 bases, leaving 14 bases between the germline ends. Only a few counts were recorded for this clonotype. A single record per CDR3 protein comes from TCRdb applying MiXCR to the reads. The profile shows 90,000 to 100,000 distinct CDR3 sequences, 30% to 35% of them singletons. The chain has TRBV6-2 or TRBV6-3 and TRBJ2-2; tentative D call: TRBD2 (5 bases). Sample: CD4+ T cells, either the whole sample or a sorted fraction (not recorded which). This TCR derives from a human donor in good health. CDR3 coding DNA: TGTGCCAGCAGTTACTTACCTAGCTTTGGAAACACCGGGGAGCTGTTTTTT. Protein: CASSYLPSFGNTGELFF.